This entry features one T cell receptor beta chain sequence. The data derive from a study of T cell changes during pregnancy in multiple sclerosis. Assay used: immunoSEQ multiplex PCR; TCRdb lists only in-frame clones, some missing. The sample contains nearly 110,000 clones, about 90% of which appear only once. This sample comprised peripheral blood, obtained before pregnancy. The sequence came from a female donor with multiple sclerosis, enrolled in a pregnancy study.

CDR3 sequence reads: CASSQSTTTGLWGYTF. The DNA of the CDR3 is TGCGCCAGCAGCCAATCGACAACAACAGGTCTCTGGGGCTACACCTTC. This chain uses TRBV4-3 with TRBJ1-2; the D gene is possibly TRBD1 (5 bases). The CDR3 extends over 16 amino acids. The germline gives CDR1 LGHNA, CDR2 YSLEER. Trimming removed 2 bases from V and 8 bases from J, with 21 bases in between.